This T cell receptor beta chain was sequenced during a study of T cell responses to AZD1222 COVID-19 vaccine. Comments on this clone: Its antigen remains unidentified.

TCRdb's copy holds only in-frame clones and misses some; the assay was immunoSEQ multiplex PCR. The profile covers roughly 120,000 clones, with over 75% appearing a single time and approximately 3% taken by the ten largest. This CDR3 is 13 amino acids long. CDR1 and CDR2 (germline): SGHNT, YYREEE (reference sequence). V was pared by 3 bases and J by 1 base, with 7 bases between. General study points: At study baseline, merely about 6 AZD1222 recipients were seropositive.

The receptor was isolated from an adult in good health. Sequences were derived from peripheral blood, sampled on day 0 of AZD1222 vaccination. The chain is built from TRBV5-4 and TRBJ1-2; D remains unclear. CDR3 loop: CASSSDGNYGYTF. CDR3 bases: TGTGCCAGCAGCTCGGACGGTAACTATGGCTACACCTTC.